A single sample gave rise to the 29 T cell receptor beta chains below, sequenced in a study of T cells in Graves' hyperthyroidism and ophthalmopathy. Amplification of TCR beta CDR3 regions used RNA as the template. First-round RT-PCR of the TCR CDR3 relied on the HTBI primer set. TCRdb called the multiplex PCR reads again in MiXCR, with one record for every CDR3 protein. The top ten hold around 35% of the sample, which has around 340,000 distinct CDR3 sequences, 15% to 20% seen once. The sequenced sample was blood. These receptors came from a woman younger than 45 with Graves' hyperthyroidism that later progressed to Graves' ophthalmopathy.

This clonotype was detected many times. The chain links TRBV27 to TRBJ2-4, with D unclear. This CDR3 comprises 15 residues. With 6 bases removed from V and 8 bases from J, the gap between germline ends came to 20 bases. Per germline, CDR1 MNHEY and CDR2 SMNVEV (reference sequence). CDR3 sequence reads: CASSSRLAARHIQYF. CDR3 nucleotide sequence: TGTGCCAGCAGCTCCAGACTGGCGGCGCGTCACATTCAGTACTTC.

This clonotype was seen repeatedly, ten times or more. The chain employs TRBV5-4 and TRBJ2-3; possibly TRBD1 or TRBD2 for D (5 bases each). Germline V gene lookup returns CDR1 SGHNT and CDR2 YYREEE (reference sequence). This CDR3 comprises 15 residues. Trimming took off 1 base at V and 1 base at J, with 10 bases between the two ends. The CDR3 protein is CASSLQSGRTDTQYF. Written as DNA, the CDR3 is TGTGCCAGCAGCTTGCAATCGGGGCGCACAGATACGCAGTATTTT. The full variable domain, with the rest looked up from reference TRBV5-4 and TRBJ2-3, is ETGVTQSPTHLIKTRGQQVTLRCSSQSGHNTVSWYQQALGQGPQFIFQYYREEENGRGNFPPRFSGLQFPNYSSELNVNALELDDSALYLCASSLQSGRTDTQYFGPGTRLTVL.

The chain combines TRBV4-1 with TRBJ2-1; no definite D call. Germline CDR1 is MGHRA and CDR2 is YSYEKL. Trimming pared 0 bases from V and 3 bases from J, leaving 9 bases between. There are 15 residues in the CDR3. The CDR3 coding sequence is TGCGCCAGCAGCCAAGACGGCGAAGTCTACAATGAGCAGTTCTTC. Its translation is CASSQDGEVYNEQFF.

This clonotype was seen ten or more times. The chain uses TRBV30 and TRBJ1-1; perhaps TRBD1 as D (5 bases). Trimming took off 3 bases at V and 4 bases at J, with 9 bases between the two ends. The CDR3 runs to 12 residues. The germline gives CDR1 GTSNPN, CDR2 SVGIG (reference sequence). The CDR3 reads CAWRGGGTEAFF. The CDR3 DNA sequence: TGTGCCTGGAGGGGGGGGGGCACTGAAGCTTTCTTT.

This clonotype has at least ten counts. The V call is TRBV2, the J call TRBJ1-2; D is possibly TRBD1 (5 bases). Germline CDR1 SNHLY, CDR2 FYNNEI. Trimming removed 5 bases at V and 0 bases at J, with 13 bases between. This CDR3 region has 15 residues. For the CDR3, the DNA is TGTGCCAGCAGTCTTACAGGACCGCCTAACTATGGCTACACCTTC. Translated: CASSLTGPPNYGYTF.

This clonotype has more than one count but fewer than ten. The chain recombines TRBV29-1 with TRBJ2-4; D remains unclear. Germline loops: CDR1 SQVTM, CDR2 ANQGSEA. CDR3 length equals 14 residues. The germline V and J ends were trimmed by 5 bases and 0 bases, with 11 bases remaining between them. CDR3 DNA sequence: TGCAGCGTTCGGAACAGACTAGCCAAAAACATTCAGTACTTC. Translated, it gives CSVRNRLAKNIQYF.

V and J are TRBV28 and TRBJ2-7; no reliable D call. The CDR3 has 12 residues. The ends were cut back, 5 bases at V and 6 bases at J, with 11 bases in the middle. The germline gives CDR1 MDHEN, CDR2 SYDVKM. The CDR3 nucleotides are TGTGCCAGCAGTCCCTTTTCAGTCGAGCAGTACTTC. Translating gives CASSPFSVEQYF.

This clonotype was recorded at least ten times. Here the CDR3 reads CASSQRGISTDTQYF. CDR3 DNA sequence: TGTGCCAGCAGTCAGCGGGGTATAAGCACAGATACGCAGTATTTT. This chain uses TRBV27 with TRBJ2-3, with 7 bases matching TRBD2. Germline V gene lookup returns CDR1 MNHEY and CDR2 SMNVEV (reference sequence). The CDR3 is 15 amino acids. J gave up 0 bases and V 5 bases, and 5 bases lay outside the gene matches.

This clonotype was seen at least ten times. The chain joins TRBV20-1 to TRBJ2-3, with TRBD1 matching 7 bases. The CDR3 sequence is 14 residues long. The germline V gene encodes CDR1 DFQATT and CDR2 SNEGSKA (reference sequence). The CDR3 DNA is TGCAGCGCCGAGAGACAGGGCCAGGCAGATACGCAGTATTTT. Protein sequence: CSAERQGQADTQYF.

This clonotype has only a few counts. The chain joins TRBV19 to TRBJ2-3; TRBD2 aligns across 12 bases. CDR1 is LNHDA and CDR2 is SQIVND in the germline V gene (reference sequence). The CDR3 is made up of 15 amino acids. Trimming at V came to 5 bases and at J to 6 bases, leaving 6 bases not matched to a gene. The CDR3 here is CASSRLAGGRDTQYF. CDR3 in DNA: TGTGCCAGTAGTCGTCTAGCGGGAGGGAGGGATACGCAGTATTTT.

This clonotype showed up many times. The chain carries TRBV27 and TRBJ1-6; D call uncertain. This CDR3 comprises 17 residues. Germline CDR1 reads MNHEY; CDR2 reads SMNVEV (reference sequence). V lost 0 bases and J 7 bases, leaving 16 bases between the germline ends. The CDR3 loop reads CASSLSRFPLFNSPLHF. CDR3 nucleotides: TGTGCCAGCAGTTTATCTAGGTTCCCCCTATTCAATTCACCCCTCCACTTT.

Ten or more counts support this clonotype. The J gene is TRBJ2-7, the V gene TRBV27; D may correspond to TRBD1 or TRBD2 (5 bases each). This CDR3 has 15 residues. V was clipped by 7 bases and J by 3 bases, with 19 bases between them. Germline V CDR1 and CDR2: MNHEY, SMNVEV (reference sequence). The CDR3 region is CASNPRGRVSYEQYF. CDR3 sequence (DNA): TGTGCCAGCAACCCCCGGGGCCGAGTTAGCTACGAGCAGTACTTC.

V gene TRBV5-1 combines with J gene TRBJ1-2; D is unresolved. Germline V gene data show CDR1 as SGHRS and CDR2 as YFSETQ. The V end was cut by 5 bases, the J end by 7 bases, with 12 bases between. The CDR3 has 12 residues. CDR3 residues: CASRTEIGGYTF. The CDR3 nucleotides read TGCGCCAGCAGAACAGAAATCGGTGGCTACACCTTC. The variable domain in full, with the rest retrieved from reference TRBV5-1 and TRBJ1-2, is KAGVTQTPRYLIKTRGQQVTLSCSPISGHRSVSWYQQTPGQGLQFLFEYFSETQRNKGNFPGRFSGRQFSNSRSEMNVSTLELGDSALYLCASRTEIGGYTFGSGTRLTVV.

This rearrangement joins TRBV25-1 to TRBJ1-4; D remains ambiguous. This CDR3 contains 16 residues. The V end lost 2 bases, the J end lost 6 bases, and 16 bases lay between the germline ends. Per germline, CDR1 MGHDK and CDR2 SYGVNS. CDR3 sequence reads: CASSEGAGAGHEKLFF. The CDR3 DNA is TGTGCCAGCAGTGAAGGAGCCGGCGCGGGTCATGAAAAACTGTTTTTT. Full variable domain (rest looked up from reference TRBV25-1 and TRBJ1-4): EADIYQTPRYLVIGTGKKITLECSQTMGHDKMYWYQQDPGMELHLIHYSYGVNSTEKGDLSSESTVSRIRTEHFPLTLESARPSHTSQYLCASSEGAGAGHEKLFFGSGTQLSVL.

This clonotype has a count of ten or more. In DNA, the CDR3 is TGTGCCAGCAGCCCCTTGGGATACGAGCAGTACTTC. Its translation is CASSPLGYEQYF. The rearrangement joins TRBV5-5 to TRBJ2-7; unclear D gene. The germline CDR1 and CDR2 sequences are SGHKS and YYEKEE (reference sequence). Trimming took 4 bases from V and 4 from J, leaving 9 bases between them. The length of the CDR3 is 12 residues.

This clonotype was observed many times. The chain has TRBV12-3 or TRBV12-4 and TRBJ1-6; 8 nucleotides match TRBD1. The CDR3 loop spans 17 amino acids. The V gene end was trimmed by 3 bases and the J gene end by 10 bases; junction bases not matched to a gene: 14. The CDR3 reads CASSFGQGIGEGSPLHF. The DNA of the CDR3 is TGTGCCAGCAGTTTCGGACAGGGCATTGGGGAGGGATCACCCCTCCACTTT.

This clonotype was picked up many times. This chain joins TRBV28 and TRBJ1-2; weak D call: TRBD1 (5 bases). The CDR3 runs to 16 residues. CDR1 and CDR2 (germline): MDHEN, SYDVKM. V lost 6 bases, J lost 1 base, and 18 bases lay in between. CDR3 nucleotide sequence: TGTGCCAGCAGCGATCAGCGGGACTATATTAACTATGGCTACACCTTC. As protein: CASSDQRDYINYGYTF.

V gene TRBV6-1 combines with J gene TRBJ1-1; the D gene is possibly TRBD1 (5 bases). CDR1 MNHNS and CDR2 SASEGT come from the germline V gene. Between the trimmed V and J ends, which lost 7 bases and 3 bases, there was a span of 18 bases. This CDR3 contains 15 residues. The CDR3 region is CASNLIFRVDTEAFF. The CDR3 DNA follows: TGTGCCAGCAACCTAATATTCAGGGTGGACACTGAAGCTTTCTTT.

This clonotype showed up many times. The chain combines TRBV5-1 with TRBJ1-1; TRBD1 might be the D (6 bases). This CDR3 is 14 amino acids long. V lost 2 bases and J lost 5, with 13 bases in between. Germline V gene data show CDR1 as SGHRS and CDR2 as YFSETQ. CDR3 protein: CASSFRGGWTEAFF. As DNA, the CDR3 is TGCGCCAGCAGCTTTAGAGGGGGTTGGACTGAAGCTTTCTTT.

This clonotype was seen many times. This chain uses TRBV6-1 with TRBJ2-2; 9 bases match TRBD2. J gave up 3 bases and V 6 bases, and 5 bases lay outside the gene matches. This CDR3 spans 15 amino acids. Germline CDR1 is MNHNS and CDR2 is SASEGT. CDR3 DNA: TGTGCCAGCAGCCGTAGCGGGAGTCACACCGGGGAGCTGTTTTTT. It codes for CASSRSGSHTGELFF.

The chain has TRBV7-8 and TRBJ2-7, with D unresolved. Germline CDR1 is SGHVS and CDR2 is FQNEAQ. Trimming cost V 5 bases and J 2 bases, with 10 bases left between them. The CDR3 sequence is 13 residues long. The CDR3 DNA is TGTGCCAGCAGCCGGACGGTCACCTACGAGCAGTACTTC. Translation: CASSRTVTYEQYF.

This clonotype was observed many times. The CDR3 is CASSHIPGTGDSDTQYF. CDR3 bases: TGTGCCAGCAGCCACATTCCCGGGACAGGGGATTCAGATACGCAGTATTTT. This sequence joins TRBV7-9 and TRBJ2-3; 10 bases align to TRBD1. In germline, CDR1 is SEHNR, CDR2 FQNEAQ (reference sequence). CDR3 length: 17 amino acids. The junction had 12 bases not matched to a gene; V was cut back by 5 bases and J by 4 bases.

This clonotype occurred many times. The J gene is TRBJ1-2, the V gene TRBV30, with 11 bases lining up with TRBD1. The CDR3 length is 12 residues. Germline V gene sequence: CDR1 GTSNPN, CDR2 SVGIG (reference sequence). V was pared by 8 bases and J by 5 bases, with 4 bases of the junction left unmatched. This chain's CDR3 is CARTGGAYGYTF. The CDR3 DNA reads TGTGCCAGGACAGGGGGCGCTTATGGCTACACCTTC.

This clonotype was recorded at least ten times. The chain links TRBV28 to TRBJ2-2; D perhaps matches TRBD1 (6 bases). The CDR3 sequence is 15 residues long. Between the trimmed V and J ends, which lost 7 bases and 5 bases, there was a span of 17 bases. The germline CDR1 and CDR2 sequences are MDHEN and SYDVKM. The CDR3 DNA reads as TGTGCCAGCAAGGGACACCAAGCGGCAACCGGGGAGCTGTTTTTT. It codes for CASKGHQAATGELFF.

The J gene is TRBJ2-1, the V gene TRBV7-2, with a weak D call TRBD2 (5 bases). The CDR3 contains 12 residues. V gave up 3 bases and J gave up 9 bases, with 9 bases separating them. Germline V CDR1 and CDR2: SGHTA, FQGNSA. DNA for the CDR3: TGTGCCAGCAGCTTGGTGCGGGTTGAGCAGTTCTTC. Amino acid sequence: CASSLVRVEQFF.

This sequence joins TRBV29-1 and TRBJ2-5; no clear D gene. The V end was cut by 7 bases, the J end by 5 bases, with 11 bases between. The CDR3 consists of 11 residues. Per the germline V gene, CDR1 is SQVTM and CDR2 is ANQGSEA. Here the CDR3 DNA reads TGCAGCGGTGGGCCTCAGGAGACCCAGTACTTC. Translation gives CSGGPQETQYF.

The V call is TRBV20-1, the J call TRBJ2-2; the match to TRBD1 covers 7 bases. This CDR3 comprises 15 residues. Germline CDR1 DFQATT, CDR2 SNEGSKA (reference sequence). V shed 1 base, J shed 5 bases, and the junction held 7 bases outside the gene matches. The CDR3 here is CSARALKGATGELFF. CDR3 coding DNA: TGCAGTGCTAGAGCGTTGAAGGGGGCGACCGGGGAGCTGTTTTTT.

This clonotype appeared a few times. The rearrangement links TRBV7-9 to TRBJ2-1; D perhaps matches TRBD2 (5 bases). The length of the CDR3 is 16 residues. The V end lost 7 bases, the J end lost 4 bases, and 20 bases lay between the germline ends. Germline lookup yields CDR1 SEHNR and CDR2 FQNEAQ (reference sequence). The CDR3 loop reads CASNRMERRAYNEQFF. The CDR3, as DNA: TGTGCCAGCAACCGGATGGAGCGGAGAGCTTACAATGAGCAGTTCTTC. Full variable domain (rest looked up from reference TRBV7-9 and TRBJ2-1): DTGVSQNPRHKITKRGQNVTFRCDPISEHNRLYWYRQTLGQGPEFLTYFQNEAQLEKSRLLSDRFSAERPKGSFSTLEIQRTEQGDSAMYLCASNRMERRAYNEQFFGPGTRLTVL.

This clonotype was seen ten or more times. The chain combines TRBV2 with TRBJ2-1; D not resolved. Germline V gene data show CDR1 as SNHLY and CDR2 as FYNNEI. V lost 4 bases to trimming and J lost 5 bases, with 6 bases between them. This CDR3 is 12 amino acids long. The CDR3 DNA is TGTGCCAGCAGTGGACTTAACAATGAGCAGTTCTTC. It translates to CASSGLNNEQFF.